This T cell receptor (beta chain) derives from a study of blood T cell repertoires in COVID-19 (TCRdb year 2020). Some background on the complete study: Samples covering the acute and convalescent phases of COVID-19 were provided by collaborators in the United States, Italy and Spain. The dataset comprised deeply sampled blood TCRbeta repertoires from subjects exposed to, actively infected with, or recovered from COVID-19. The repertoires were released in a freely available public database meant as a resource for research on the immune response to SARS-CoV-2. The samples were drawn from two sources: the first 160 participants of the ongoing ImmuneRACE study, and over 950 subjects contributed by 6 global collaborators. Sample metadata almost always included a de-identified subject ID, COVID-19 status, age in years and sex. Where available, HLA class I and class II types were obtained from metadata supplied by the sample provider rather than from assay-based typing. The prospective study material was composed of cDNA or gDNA derived from T cells, B-cell-depleted T cells, or PBMCs.

The collaborating institutions used their own protocols to collect whole blood in K2EDTA tubes. For TCRbeta analysis, collaborators shipped samples as frozen whole blood, isolated PBMCs, or DNA extracted from either of those sample types. The CDR3, from cysteine to phenylalanine, totals 11 residues. Left in the record is the CDR3 DNA by itself, 33 bases read in frame from the first base. V and J lose 4 bases and 5 bases, and a span of 2 bases separates them. CDR1 is given as SGHTA and CDR2 as FQGTGA, both from the germline V gene. Results the study describes overall, beyond this receptor: The amount of clinical and demographic metadata varied by source and participant and was provided uncurated.

The immunoSEQ Assay, a bias-controlled multiplex PCR, was used to amplify TCRbeta CDR3 regions from genomic DNA. On the authors' methods: Within the assay, amplification of reference gene primers was used to estimate how many nucleated cells each sample contained. To quantify the absolute abundance of each unique TCRbeta CDR3 rearrangement, sequence reads were collapsed and filtered. For each sample, productive Simpson clonality was calculated as the square root of Simpson's diversity index over productive rearrangements. Entries here come from immuneACCESS through TCRdb and include only in-frame sequences with V and J called. Some clones fail to appear in such tables; in the studies checked, an unresolved V gene covers under half of the shortfall, and the cause of the remainder is unknown. That table supplies the V and J calls and clone size; D and trimming were determined from the DNA. For this sample the table gives around 69,000 clones, of which about 82% were detected only once. 1.8% of the sample lies in the top ten.

Concerning this clone itself: Its specific antigen is unknown. Base-call qualities are not available, and no considerably larger clone is one nucleotide away.

The receptor was isolated from a woman aged 60-75 years with acute or convalescent COVID-19. The source material was peripheral blood. The sequence joins TRBV7-3 to TRBJ2-2, with no confident D gene call. For the CDR3, the sequence is CASSSTGELFF. The sequenced DNA: TGTGCCAGCAGCTCAACCGGGGAGCTGTTTTTT.